The present T cell receptor beta chain was sequenced within a study of T cells after yellow fever vaccination. On the study more broadly: SMART-Seq v4 Ultra Low Input served to prepare low-cell-number fractions. General study findings and limits: The booster response re-showed most primary clones: more than 95% CD4, around 90% CD8. Few clonotypes appeared in both CD4 and CD8 compartments.

This clonotype was recorded at least ten times. Its target is not known. A single record per CDR3 protein comes from TCRdb applying MiXCR to the 5' RACE reads. Of over 100,000 distinct CDR3 sequences in the sample, 8.4% were seen once. Germline V gene sequence: CDR1 MNHNS, CDR2 SASEGT. V gave up 6 bases and J gave up 0 bases, with 12 bases separating them. This CDR3 is built from 14 residues. The gene calls are TRBV6-1 and TRBJ2-7; maybe TRBD2 (5 bases). Material: CD8+ T cells sorted from PBMCs, obtained 45 days after the yellow fever booster vaccination. The sequence was collected from a man under 40 who received the YFV17D yellow fever vaccine. The CDR3 loop is CASSQEGLSYEQYF. The DNA for the CDR3 is TGTGCCAGCAGCCAAGAGGGCCTCTCCTACGAGCAGTACTTC.